This is a list of T cell receptor beta chains from one sample in a study of blood T cell repertoires in COVID-19. Data came from immunoSEQ multiplex PCR; TCRdb stores just in-frame clones and leaves some out. The sample shows about 200,000 clones, around 83% of them seen only once. Source material: peripheral blood. Receptor source: a human donor in a cohort sampled during active COVID-19. The CDR3 runs from the conserved cysteine through the conserved F or W. D genes are given only for firm matches.

V | D | CDR3
TRBV5-6 | . | CASSSEGGDYEQYF
TRBV19 | TRBD1 | CASSSTGVGTNEKLFF
TRBV5-4 | TRBD2 | CASSSDLLRTSGGYYEQYF
TRBV7-2 | . | CASSPSAGNTIYF
TRBV28 | . | CASSNYPGGGNQPQHF
TRBV7-9 | TRBD2 | CASSLSGRADTQYF
TRBV28 | TRBD2 | CASSLQRELGTDTQYF
TRBV7-8 | TRBD2 | CASSLDPAGGPEDTQYF
TRBV28 | TRBD2 | CASSRGGRTDTQYF
TRBV6-5 | . | CASTRLVGYEQFF
TRBV4-1 | . | CASVAAELSYEQYF
TRBV9 | TRBD2 | CASSVDSGTYNEQFF
TRBV6-5 | . | CASSSDRYSGNTIYF
TRBV4-2 | . | CASSQIGVFGQPQHF
TRBV10-3 | TRBD1 | CAIRGDRGPSSYNSPLHF
TRBV7-2 | . | CASSLVAGGLNEQFF
TRBV28 | . | CASSPAEAYYEQYF
TRBV11-2 | . | CASSLVSGYSNQPQHF
TRBV5-1 | TRBD1 | CASSLDRASGTEAFF
TRBV2 | . | CASSQTMGRIEKLFF
TRBV5-5 | TRBD1 | CASSLGPRRGKSGTDTQYF
TRBV7-2 | . | CASSFPPDSLNTEAFF
TRBV7-6 | TRBD2 | CASSPTSGSGRNEQFF
TRBV4-1 | . | CASSQDHGNSPLHF